A single sample gave rise to the 2 T cell receptor beta chains below, sequenced in a study of shared clonotypes between healthy human individuals. The table came from immunoSEQ multiplex PCR; TCRdb's copy has only in-frame clones and leaves some out. The table has fewer than 3 million clones, 80% to 95% seen once. Sequenced: naive CD4+ T cells from PBMCs. Sample subset: CD45RA+ positively selected. The source of these receptors is a man in his late teens or twenties in good health. Some clones in this sample may be carry-over from other donors' samples.

The CDR3 region has the DNA TGTGCCAGCTCACCAGGGAATCGGCCGGGGACAGGGCCTAACTATGGCTACACCTTC. Amino acids: CASSPGNRPGTGPNYGYTF. The V call is TRBV18, the J call TRBJ1-2; 9 nucleotides align to TRBD1. The CDR3 contains 19 residues. The trim removed 2 bases at V and 0 bases at J, leaving 13 bases unmatched. Germline V gene lookup returns CDR1 KGHSH and CDR2 LQKENI.

The table lists this clone with a count of one. The chain carries TRBV5-5 and TRBJ2-7; D not resolved. The V end was cut by 2 bases, the J end by 3 bases, with 6 bases between. From germline, CDR1 is SGHKS and CDR2 YYEKEE (reference sequence). This CDR3 has 12 residues. The CDR3 reads CASSLQIYEQYF. In DNA, the CDR3 is TGTGCCAGCAGCTTACAGATCTACGAGCAGTACTTC.